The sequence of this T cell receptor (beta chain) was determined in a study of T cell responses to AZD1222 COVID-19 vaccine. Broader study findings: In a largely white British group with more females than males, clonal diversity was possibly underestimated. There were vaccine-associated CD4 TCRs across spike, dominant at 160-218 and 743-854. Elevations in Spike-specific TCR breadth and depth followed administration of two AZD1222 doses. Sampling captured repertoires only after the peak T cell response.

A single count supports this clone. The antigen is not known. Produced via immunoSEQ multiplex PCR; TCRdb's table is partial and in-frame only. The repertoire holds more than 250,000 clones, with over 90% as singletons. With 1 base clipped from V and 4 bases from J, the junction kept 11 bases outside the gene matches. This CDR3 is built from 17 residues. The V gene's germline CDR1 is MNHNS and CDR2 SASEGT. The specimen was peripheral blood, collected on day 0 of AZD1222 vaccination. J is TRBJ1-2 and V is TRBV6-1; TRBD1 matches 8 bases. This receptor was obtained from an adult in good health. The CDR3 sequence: CASSEVKRRQGFYGYTF. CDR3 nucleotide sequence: TGTGCCAGCAGTGAAGTTAAAAGGAGACAGGGGTTCTATGGCTACACCTTC.